This T cell receptor beta chain was documented in a study of blood T cell repertoires in COVID-19. Study background: The origin of the acute and convalescent COVID-19 samples was the United States, Italy and Spain. Sources were T cells, B-cell-depleted T cells, or PBMCs; the material itself was cDNA or gDNA.

The V gene end was trimmed by 3 bases and the J gene end by 2 bases; junction bases not matched to a gene: 3. Germline CDR1 reads SGDLS; CDR2 reads YYNGEE. CDR3 length equals 16 residues. In the original workflow: Reference gene primers were amplified, and this amplification served to estimate nucleated cell counts. Sequencing used immunoSEQ multiplex PCR; TCRdb keeps in-frame clones, though not all of them. Clonal size and the V and J genes are those of that table, whereas D and trimming came from the DNA. The repertoire holds about 59,000 clones, around 81% seen once, with 25% to 35% in the top ten.

What was sequenced was peripheral blood. The TCR was taken from an elderly woman with active or convalescent COVID-19. The chain uses TRBV9 and TRBJ1-6; TRBD1 aligns across 9 bases. CDR3 sequence: CASSGTGGAYNSPLHF. DNA of the CDR3: TGTGCCAGCAGCGGCACAGGGGGCGCCTATAATTCACCCCTCCACTTT.